This T cell receptor beta chain emerged from a study of human T cells and chemical hapten exposure. Study context: For sensitization, 2% DPC was applied to an approximately 2 cm by approximately 2 cm patch of upper inner arm skin. Patients, mostly women, had alopecia areata, alopecia totalis or alopecia universalis. Upper-back patches of 0.01% DPC were read at 6 days.

Germline V gives CDR1 LGHNA, CDR2 YSLEER. The CDR3 totals 18 residues. V lost 4 bases and J lost 2; bases outside the gene matches: 15. Time point defined: patch test 1, 2 weeks after DPC sensitization. The sample's treatment: therapeutic diphenylcyclopropenone sensitization with weekly scalp DPC. Per the original data handling: Per-sample TCR counts ranged from about 20,000 to 700,000, median about 98,000. TCRdb analysed the RACE reads with MiXCR anew, one entry per CDR3 protein. The V and J calls, along with clone size, are taken from TCRdb and not from the paper's own processing. The profile shows around 300,000 distinct CDR3 sequences, about 7% of them singletons.

The sequences come from whole blood, collected in connection with sensitization to the hapten diphenylcyclopropenone (DPC). This receptor was obtained from a woman under 30 with alopecia areata. Some clones in this sample may be carry-over from other donors' samples. V usage is TRBV4-3 and J usage is TRBJ2-7; 9 bases map to TRBD2. This CDR3 reads CASSLSYLAGPGAYEQYF. The DNA of the CDR3 is TGCGCCAGCAGCCTCTCCTATCTAGCGGGGCCGGGGGCCTACGAGCAGTACTTC.